This T cell receptor beta chain was identified during a study of T cells in Graves' hyperthyroidism and ophthalmopathy. Points from the study as a whole: Blood also carried most thyroid clonotypes expanded above 0.001. Ophthalmopathy prediction by the model preceded onset by a median approximately 5.9 months.

The diagnostic basis comprised clinical symptoms, serum thyroxine and TRAb, thyroid ultrasound and orbital computed tomography. PBMCs were obtained from about 9.9 ml fresh peripheral blood. This clonotype was picked up a small number of times. The antigen remains unidentified. Researchers amplified the TCR beta CDR3 regions from RNA transcripts. In the first-round RT-PCR of the TCR CDR3, the HTBI primer set was used. TCRdb used MiXCR to reprocess the multiplex PCR reads, holding one entry per CDR3 protein. The sample holds about half a million distinct CDR3 sequences, 20% seen once. Sequenced sample: blood. This receptor was taken from a man aged 40-55 years with Graves' ophthalmopathy.

The CDR3 sequence is CASSSIQGSLNQPQHF. The DNA for the CDR3 is TGTGCCAGCAGCTCTATACAGGGTTCGTTGAATCAGCCCCAGCATTTT. The J gene is TRBJ1-5, the V gene TRBV7-9; weak D call: TRBD1 (6 bases). Trimming removed 4 bases from V and 4 bases from J, with 17 bases in between. From germline, CDR1 is SEHNR and CDR2 FQNEAQ (reference sequence). The CDR3 runs 16 residues.